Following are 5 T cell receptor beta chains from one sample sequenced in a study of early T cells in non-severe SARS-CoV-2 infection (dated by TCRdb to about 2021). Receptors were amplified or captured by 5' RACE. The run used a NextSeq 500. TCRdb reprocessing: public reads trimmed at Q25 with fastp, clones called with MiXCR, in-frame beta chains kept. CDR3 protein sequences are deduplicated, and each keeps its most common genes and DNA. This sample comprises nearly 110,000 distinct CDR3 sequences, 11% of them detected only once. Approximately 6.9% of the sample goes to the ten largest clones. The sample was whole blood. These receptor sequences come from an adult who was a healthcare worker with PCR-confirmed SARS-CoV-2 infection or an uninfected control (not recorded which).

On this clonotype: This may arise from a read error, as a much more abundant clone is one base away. CDR3 DNA: TGCGCCAGCAGCCAGCCCGGACAGGGGGGCCGGGAGCTGTCTTTT. Its translation: CASSQPGQGGRELSF. This chain links TRBV4-1 with TRBJ2-2; 10 bases match TRBD1. CDR3 size: 15 residues. Germline V gene data show CDR1 as MGHRA and CDR2 as YSYEKL.

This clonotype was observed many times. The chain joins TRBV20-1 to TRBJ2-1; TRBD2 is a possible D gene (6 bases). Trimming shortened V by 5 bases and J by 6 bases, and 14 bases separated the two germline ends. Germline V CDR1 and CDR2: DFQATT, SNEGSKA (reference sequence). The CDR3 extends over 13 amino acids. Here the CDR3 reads CSAGDSMVNEQFF. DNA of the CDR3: TGCAGTGCTGGGGACTCCATGGTCAATGAGCAGTTCTTC.

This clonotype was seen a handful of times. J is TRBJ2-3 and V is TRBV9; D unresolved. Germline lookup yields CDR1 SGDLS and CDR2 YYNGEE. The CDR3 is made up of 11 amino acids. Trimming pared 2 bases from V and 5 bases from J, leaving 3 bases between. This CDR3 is CASSVGDTQYF. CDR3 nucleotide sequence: TGTGCCAGCAGCGTCGGAGATACGCAGTATTTT.

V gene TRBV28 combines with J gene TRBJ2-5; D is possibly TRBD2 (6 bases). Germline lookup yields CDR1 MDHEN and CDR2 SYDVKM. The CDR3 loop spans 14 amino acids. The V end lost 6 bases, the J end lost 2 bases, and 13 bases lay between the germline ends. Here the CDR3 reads CASSPGSTQETQYF. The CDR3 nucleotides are TGTGCCAGCAGCCCCGGGAGTACTCAAGAGACCCAGTACTTC.

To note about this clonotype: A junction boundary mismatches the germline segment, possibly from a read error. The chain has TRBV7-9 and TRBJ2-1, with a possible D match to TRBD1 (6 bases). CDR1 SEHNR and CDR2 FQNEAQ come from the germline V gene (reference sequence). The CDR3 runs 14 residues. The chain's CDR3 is CTSSPDRSYNEQFF. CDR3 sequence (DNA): TGTACCAGCAGCCCTGACAGGTCCTACAATGAGCAGTTCTTC.